This T cell receptor (beta chain) was captured by sequencing in a study of shared clonotypes between healthy human individuals. Overall study results and limits: On the whole, naive subsets had larger estimated richness than memory subsets had.

The germline gives CDR1 SGHNT, CDR2 YENEEA. Germline trimming cut 5 bases from V and 7 bases from J; bases unmatched to any gene: 15. The CDR3 contains 17 residues. TCRdb keeps only in-frame clones here, not all; method: immunoSEQ multiplex PCR. The repertoire holds fewer than 2.5 million clones, with 80% to 95% as singletons. Into CD45RA+ naive and CD45RA-negative memory subsets, the CD4+ cells were split. About this clone itself: Its antigen is still unknown.

This rearrangement joins TRBV11-3 to TRBJ2-1; TRBD2 aligns across 9 bases. The sample consisted of naive CD4+ T cells from PBMCs. Subset indicated: CD45RA+ positively selected. The TCR sequence derives from a man aged 18-30 years in good health. Some clones in this sample may be carry-over from other donors' samples. CDR3 amino acids: CASSQTWLAGHGNEQFF. For the CDR3, the DNA is TGTGCCAGCAGCCAGACCTGGCTAGCGGGACACGGAAATGAGCAGTTCTTC.